The 15 T cell receptor beta chains given below trace back to one sample, sequenced in a study of cytotoxic CD8 clonotypes in ibrutinib-treated CLL. This table comes from immunoSEQ multiplex PCR, and its TCRdb copy is limited to in-frame clones, with some not included. The sample holds 65,000 to 80,000 clones; 83% are singletons and the top ten take more than 35%. Specimen: PBMCs, collected after 24 months of ibrutinib treatment. The receptors were sampled from a human donor with chronic lymphocytic leukemia.

The CDR3: CASSLDGVGYTF. The CDR3 DNA sequence: TGTGCCAGCAGCTTAGACGGGGTGGGCTACACCTTC. This chain links TRBV7-2 with TRBJ1-2, with D unclear. The germline V and J ends were trimmed by 1 base and 8 bases, with 8 bases remaining between them. This CDR3 is 12 amino acids long. Germline V CDR1 and CDR2: SGHTA, FQGNSA.

The CDR3 bases are TGTGCCACCGGACCCACGGTCTCCTACGAGCAGTACTTC. Encoded protein: CATGPTVSYEQYF. The chain is built from TRBV27 and TRBJ2-7; D remains ambiguous. V lost 10 bases and J 0 bases, leaving 13 bases between the germline ends. From germline, CDR1 is MNHEY and CDR2 SMNVEV (reference sequence). The CDR3 covers 13 residues.

The V gene is TRBV6-4, the J gene TRBJ2-3, with 11 bases aligning to TRBD2. V lost 6 bases to trimming and J lost 4 bases; unmatched junction nucleotides: 6. Germline V gives CDR1 MRHNA, CDR2 SNTAGT. CDR3 length: 15 residues. DNA of the CDR3: TGTGCCAGCAGCAGACTAGCGGGAAGTTCAGATACGCAGTATTTT. It translates to CASSRLAGSSDTQYF.

The rearrangement links TRBV5-1 to TRBJ2-2; D is ambiguous. CDR3 size: 12 residues. The germline CDR1 and CDR2 sequences are SGHRS and YFSETQ. With 4 bases removed from V and 5 bases from J, the gap between germline ends came to 6 bases. CDR3 sequence: CASSDKTGELFF. For the CDR3, the DNA is TGCGCCAGCAGCGACAAGACCGGGGAGCTGTTTTTT.

Details on this clone: The sample holds other DNA sequences that translate to the same CDR3. The rearrangement joins TRBV9 to TRBJ2-5; D perhaps matches TRBD1 (5 bases). V shed 0 bases and J shed 0 bases, with 6 bases lying between them. The CDR3 contains 14 residues. Germline values: CDR1 SGDLS, CDR2 YYNGEE. The CDR3 DNA follows: TGTGCCAGCAGCGTAGGGGGCAACCAAGAGACCCAGTACTTC. This gives the protein CASSVGGNQETQYF.

The chain is built from TRBV5-1 and TRBJ2-1, with D possibly being TRBD1 or TRBD2 (5 bases each). The CDR3 covers 14 residues. Germline V gene lookup returns CDR1 SGHRS and CDR2 YFSETQ. The germline V and J ends were trimmed by 5 bases and 9 bases, with 18 bases remaining between them. The DNA for the CDR3 is TGCGCCAGCAGTTGGGACCCCCGGGCGGGTGAGCAGTTCTTC. Translating it yields CASSWDPRAGEQFF.

V usage is TRBV5-1 and J usage is TRBJ2-6; tentatively, D is TRBD2 (6 bases). V lost 0 bases to trimming and J lost 3 bases, with 7 bases between them. CDR1 SGHRS and CDR2 YFSETQ come from the germline V gene. The CDR3 length is 15 residues. The CDR3 is CASSLAGSGANVLTF. The CDR3 bases are TGCGCCAGCAGCTTGGCCGGGAGTGGGGCCAACGTCCTGACTTTC.

This clone was found a few times. This chain joins TRBV2 and TRBJ2-1; a weak D match, TRBD2 (5 bases). This CDR3 has 14 residues. Trimming stripped 6 bases from V and 8 bases from J, with 17 bases between. Germline lookup yields CDR1 SNHLY and CDR2 FYNNEI. The CDR3 DNA is TGTGCCAGCAGGGGGAGTAGTTCGTCGGATGAGCAGTTCTTC. Protein sequence: CASRGSSSSDEQFF.

J is TRBJ1-2 and V is TRBV2; D not resolved. Germline assignment: CDR1 SNHLY and CDR2 FYNNEI. The CDR3 length is 13 residues. Trimming took off 5 bases at V and 3 bases at J, with 10 bases between the two ends. As DNA, the CDR3 is TGTGCCAGCAGTATCGGGCCCGACTATGGCTACACCTTC. Residues: CASSIGPDYGYTF.

The chain links TRBV9 to TRBJ2-3; TRBD1 might be the D (6 bases). The V gene lost 3 bases and the J gene lost 2 bases, with 16 bases spanning the gap. CDR3 length: 16 amino acids. The germline V gene encodes CDR1 SGDLS and CDR2 YYNGEE. This chain's CDR3 is CASSASLRDTTDTQYF. The DNA for the CDR3 is TGTGCCAGCAGCGCCTCCCTCCGGGACACCACAGATACGCAGTATTTT.

The chain recombines TRBV18 with TRBJ2-5; D remains unclear. Trimming took off 1 base at V and 2 bases at J, with 11 bases between the two ends. CDR1 and CDR2 (germline): KGHSH, LQKENI. The CDR3 is made up of 15 amino acids. The CDR3 DNA is TGTGCCAGCTCACCACAGCAGTCAACACAAGAGACCCAGTACTTC. Its translation is CASSPQQSTQETQYF.

The V gene is TRBV7-9, the J gene TRBJ2-1; 14 bases map to TRBD2. CDR3 size: 15 residues. Trimming took 5 bases from V and 7 from J; bases not matched to a gene: 4. CDR1 is SEHNR, CDR2 FQNEAQ, per germline (reference sequence). CDR3 loop: CASSHGLAGGNEQFF. For the CDR3, the DNA is TGTGCCAGCAGCCACGGACTAGCGGGAGGAAATGAGCAGTTCTTC.

The chain employs TRBV2 and TRBJ2-7; unclear D gene. The V and J ends lost 2 bases and 2 bases respectively, with 13 bases between them. Per the germline V gene, CDR1 is SNHLY and CDR2 is FYNNEI. This CDR3 has 15 amino acids. CDR3 sequence reads: CASSEISRRAYEQYF. DNA of the CDR3: TGTGCCAGCAGTGAAATATCGCGGAGAGCCTACGAGCAGTACTTC.

The V gene is TRBV5-1, the J gene TRBJ2-1, with a weak D call TRBD2 (5 bases). The CDR3 runs to 17 residues. V was shortened by 4 bases and J by 3 bases, with 20 bases between the two germline ends. CDR1 is SGHRS and CDR2 is YFSETQ in the germline V gene. DNA for the CDR3: TGCGCCAGCAGCCTTACCCCCCCTGGAGGAATCTACAATGAGCAGTTCTTC. This sequence encodes CASSLTPPGGIYNEQFF.

The chain couples TRBV7-2 to TRBJ2-1; 10 positions agree with TRBD2. This CDR3 is 15 amino acids long. Trimming at V came to 5 bases and at J to 4 bases, leaving 5 bases not matched to a gene. CDR1 is SGHTA, CDR2 FQGNSA, per germline. The CDR3 DNA is TGTGCCAGCAGCCGCCGGACTAGCGGATACAATGAGCAGTTCTTC. Its translation is CASSRRTSGYNEQFF.